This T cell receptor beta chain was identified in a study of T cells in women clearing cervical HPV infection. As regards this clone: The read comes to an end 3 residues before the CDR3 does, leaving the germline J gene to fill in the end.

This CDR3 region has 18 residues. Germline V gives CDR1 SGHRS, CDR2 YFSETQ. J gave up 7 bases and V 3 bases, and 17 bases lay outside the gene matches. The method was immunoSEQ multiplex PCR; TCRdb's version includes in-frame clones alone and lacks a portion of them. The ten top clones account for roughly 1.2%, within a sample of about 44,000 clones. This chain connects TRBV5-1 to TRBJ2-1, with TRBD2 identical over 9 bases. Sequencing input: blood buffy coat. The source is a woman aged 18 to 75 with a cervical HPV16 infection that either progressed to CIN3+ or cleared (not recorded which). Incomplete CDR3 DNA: TGCGCCAGCAGCTCCCTCCCTTTAGCGGGAGAGAGAGGGAATGAG. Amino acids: CASSSLPLAGERGNE. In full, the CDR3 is CASSSLPLAGERGNEQFF. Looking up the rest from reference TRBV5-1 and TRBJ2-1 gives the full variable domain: KAGVTQTPRYLIKTRGQQVTLSCSPISGHRSVSWYQQTPGQGLQFLFEYFSETQRNKGNFPGRFSGRQFSNSRSEMNVSTLELGDSALYLCASSSLPLAGERGNEQFFGPGTRLTVL.